A single sample is the source of the 5 T cell receptor beta chains below, sequenced in a study of cytomegalovirus exposure and HLA in healthy donors (dated by TCRdb to between 2016 and 2019). Library method: the immunoSEQ multiplex PCR assay. For the multiplex PCR, a mixture combining 60 forward primers for TCR Vbeta segments and 13 reverse primers for TCR Jbeta segments was used. TCRdb re-hosts the immuneACCESS table, in-frame sequences only. Its copies lack some clones; in the studies checked, an unresolved V gene accounts for under half of them, and the cause for the rest is not known. The sample has 220,000 or so clones on record, 75% to 90% of them singletons. The biggest ten clones account for roughly 2.5% of the sample. The sequencing sample was made of PBMCs. The receptors shown here come from a woman aged 35 to 49 in good health and CMV-seronegative.

This clone was observed once. This chain uses TRBV5-1 with TRBJ1-2; D is unclear. Germline values: CDR1 SGHRS, CDR2 YFSETQ. There are 12 residues in the CDR3. The V end lost 3 bases, the J end lost 1 base, and 4 bases lay between the germline ends. Here the CDR3 DNA reads TGCGCCAGCAGCTACTATAACTATGGCTACACCTTC. This encodes CASSYYNYGYTF.

V and J are TRBV7-9 and TRBJ2-7; TRBD1 matches at 9 bases. The CDR3 runs 14 residues. The V and J ends lost 5 bases and 5 bases, in that order; junction bases with no gene match: 7. Germline CDR1 is SEHNR and CDR2 is FQNEAQ (reference sequence). The CDR3 DNA reads as TGTGCCAGCAGCCAGGGGACAGGGCAGGACGAGCAGTACTTC. Amino acid sequence: CASSQGTGQDEQYF. The full variable domain, rest sourced from reference TRBV7-9 and TRBJ2-7, is DTGVSQNPRHKITKRGQNVTFRCDPISEHNRLYWYRQTLGQGPEFLTYFQNEAQLEKSRLLSDRFSAERPKGSFSTLEIQRTEQGDSAMYLCASSQGTGQDEQYFGPGTRLTVT.

The J gene is TRBJ2-7, the V gene TRBV7-2, with TRBD2 matching over 16 bases. J was trimmed by 3 bases and V by 5 bases; bases with no gene match: 4. Per the germline V gene, CDR1 is SGHTA and CDR2 is FQGNSA. This CDR3 is 16 amino acids long. The CDR3 here is CASSAGLAGGIYEQYF. The CDR3 DNA is TGTGCCAGCAGCGCGGGACTAGCGGGAGGGATCTACGAGCAGTACTTC.

This sequence joins TRBV7-8 and TRBJ2-1; 12 positions agree with TRBD2. V lost 5 bases, J lost 5 bases, and 16 bases stayed unmatched. This CDR3 has 19 amino acids. The germline CDR1 and CDR2 sequences are SGHVS and FQNEAQ. CDR3 bases: TGTGCCAGCAGCCCCCTTATAGCTAGCGGGAGGGCCTGGGACAATGAGCAGTTCTTC. The encoded protein is CASSPLIASGRAWDNEQFF.

The chain couples TRBV18 to TRBJ2-1, with D perhaps TRBD2 (6 bases). Germline-derived CDR1 and CDR2 are KGHSH and LQKENI. The CDR3 covers 17 residues. The V end was cut by 0 bases, the J end by 7 bases, with 19 bases between. In DNA form, the CDR3 reads TGTGCCAGCTCACCACCGTATGGGCTAGCGCCACATAATGAGCAGTTCTTC. It specifies CASSPPYGLAPHNEQFF.